This T cell receptor (beta chain) is drawn from a study of T-cell memory formation after mild COVID-19. The CDR3 runs 15 residues. Germline V CDR1 and CDR2: MNHEY, SVGAGI. V gave up 5 bases and J gave up 6 bases; unmatched junction bases: 9. Each CDR3 protein is one row after TCRdb ran MiXCR on the 5' RACE reads. The sample yields approximately 60,000 distinct CDR3 sequences, less than 9.5% seen once. The TCR originated in a man aged 18-30 years who had mild COVID-19 (a few samples of this study predate the infection). Cell type and time point are not known. V and J are TRBV6-5 and TRBJ2-3; 9 bases agree with TRBD1. Material: PBMCs or a T cell subset sorted from them (not recorded which). CDR3 amino acids: CASSIQGASRDTQYF. CDR3 sequence (DNA): TGTGCCAGCAGTATACAGGGGGCGAGCCGGGATACGCAGTATTTT.